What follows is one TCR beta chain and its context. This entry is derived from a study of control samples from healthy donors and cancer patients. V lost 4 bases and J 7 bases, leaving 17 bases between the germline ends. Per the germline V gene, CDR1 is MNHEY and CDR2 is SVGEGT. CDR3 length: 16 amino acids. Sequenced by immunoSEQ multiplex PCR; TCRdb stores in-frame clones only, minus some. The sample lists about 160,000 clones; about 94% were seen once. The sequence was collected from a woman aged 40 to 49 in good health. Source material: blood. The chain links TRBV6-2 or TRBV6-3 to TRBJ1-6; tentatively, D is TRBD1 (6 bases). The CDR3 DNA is TGTGCCAGCAGTTCTCCCTTAGGGGGTAACAATTCACCCCTCCACTTT. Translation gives CASSSPLGGNNSPLHF.